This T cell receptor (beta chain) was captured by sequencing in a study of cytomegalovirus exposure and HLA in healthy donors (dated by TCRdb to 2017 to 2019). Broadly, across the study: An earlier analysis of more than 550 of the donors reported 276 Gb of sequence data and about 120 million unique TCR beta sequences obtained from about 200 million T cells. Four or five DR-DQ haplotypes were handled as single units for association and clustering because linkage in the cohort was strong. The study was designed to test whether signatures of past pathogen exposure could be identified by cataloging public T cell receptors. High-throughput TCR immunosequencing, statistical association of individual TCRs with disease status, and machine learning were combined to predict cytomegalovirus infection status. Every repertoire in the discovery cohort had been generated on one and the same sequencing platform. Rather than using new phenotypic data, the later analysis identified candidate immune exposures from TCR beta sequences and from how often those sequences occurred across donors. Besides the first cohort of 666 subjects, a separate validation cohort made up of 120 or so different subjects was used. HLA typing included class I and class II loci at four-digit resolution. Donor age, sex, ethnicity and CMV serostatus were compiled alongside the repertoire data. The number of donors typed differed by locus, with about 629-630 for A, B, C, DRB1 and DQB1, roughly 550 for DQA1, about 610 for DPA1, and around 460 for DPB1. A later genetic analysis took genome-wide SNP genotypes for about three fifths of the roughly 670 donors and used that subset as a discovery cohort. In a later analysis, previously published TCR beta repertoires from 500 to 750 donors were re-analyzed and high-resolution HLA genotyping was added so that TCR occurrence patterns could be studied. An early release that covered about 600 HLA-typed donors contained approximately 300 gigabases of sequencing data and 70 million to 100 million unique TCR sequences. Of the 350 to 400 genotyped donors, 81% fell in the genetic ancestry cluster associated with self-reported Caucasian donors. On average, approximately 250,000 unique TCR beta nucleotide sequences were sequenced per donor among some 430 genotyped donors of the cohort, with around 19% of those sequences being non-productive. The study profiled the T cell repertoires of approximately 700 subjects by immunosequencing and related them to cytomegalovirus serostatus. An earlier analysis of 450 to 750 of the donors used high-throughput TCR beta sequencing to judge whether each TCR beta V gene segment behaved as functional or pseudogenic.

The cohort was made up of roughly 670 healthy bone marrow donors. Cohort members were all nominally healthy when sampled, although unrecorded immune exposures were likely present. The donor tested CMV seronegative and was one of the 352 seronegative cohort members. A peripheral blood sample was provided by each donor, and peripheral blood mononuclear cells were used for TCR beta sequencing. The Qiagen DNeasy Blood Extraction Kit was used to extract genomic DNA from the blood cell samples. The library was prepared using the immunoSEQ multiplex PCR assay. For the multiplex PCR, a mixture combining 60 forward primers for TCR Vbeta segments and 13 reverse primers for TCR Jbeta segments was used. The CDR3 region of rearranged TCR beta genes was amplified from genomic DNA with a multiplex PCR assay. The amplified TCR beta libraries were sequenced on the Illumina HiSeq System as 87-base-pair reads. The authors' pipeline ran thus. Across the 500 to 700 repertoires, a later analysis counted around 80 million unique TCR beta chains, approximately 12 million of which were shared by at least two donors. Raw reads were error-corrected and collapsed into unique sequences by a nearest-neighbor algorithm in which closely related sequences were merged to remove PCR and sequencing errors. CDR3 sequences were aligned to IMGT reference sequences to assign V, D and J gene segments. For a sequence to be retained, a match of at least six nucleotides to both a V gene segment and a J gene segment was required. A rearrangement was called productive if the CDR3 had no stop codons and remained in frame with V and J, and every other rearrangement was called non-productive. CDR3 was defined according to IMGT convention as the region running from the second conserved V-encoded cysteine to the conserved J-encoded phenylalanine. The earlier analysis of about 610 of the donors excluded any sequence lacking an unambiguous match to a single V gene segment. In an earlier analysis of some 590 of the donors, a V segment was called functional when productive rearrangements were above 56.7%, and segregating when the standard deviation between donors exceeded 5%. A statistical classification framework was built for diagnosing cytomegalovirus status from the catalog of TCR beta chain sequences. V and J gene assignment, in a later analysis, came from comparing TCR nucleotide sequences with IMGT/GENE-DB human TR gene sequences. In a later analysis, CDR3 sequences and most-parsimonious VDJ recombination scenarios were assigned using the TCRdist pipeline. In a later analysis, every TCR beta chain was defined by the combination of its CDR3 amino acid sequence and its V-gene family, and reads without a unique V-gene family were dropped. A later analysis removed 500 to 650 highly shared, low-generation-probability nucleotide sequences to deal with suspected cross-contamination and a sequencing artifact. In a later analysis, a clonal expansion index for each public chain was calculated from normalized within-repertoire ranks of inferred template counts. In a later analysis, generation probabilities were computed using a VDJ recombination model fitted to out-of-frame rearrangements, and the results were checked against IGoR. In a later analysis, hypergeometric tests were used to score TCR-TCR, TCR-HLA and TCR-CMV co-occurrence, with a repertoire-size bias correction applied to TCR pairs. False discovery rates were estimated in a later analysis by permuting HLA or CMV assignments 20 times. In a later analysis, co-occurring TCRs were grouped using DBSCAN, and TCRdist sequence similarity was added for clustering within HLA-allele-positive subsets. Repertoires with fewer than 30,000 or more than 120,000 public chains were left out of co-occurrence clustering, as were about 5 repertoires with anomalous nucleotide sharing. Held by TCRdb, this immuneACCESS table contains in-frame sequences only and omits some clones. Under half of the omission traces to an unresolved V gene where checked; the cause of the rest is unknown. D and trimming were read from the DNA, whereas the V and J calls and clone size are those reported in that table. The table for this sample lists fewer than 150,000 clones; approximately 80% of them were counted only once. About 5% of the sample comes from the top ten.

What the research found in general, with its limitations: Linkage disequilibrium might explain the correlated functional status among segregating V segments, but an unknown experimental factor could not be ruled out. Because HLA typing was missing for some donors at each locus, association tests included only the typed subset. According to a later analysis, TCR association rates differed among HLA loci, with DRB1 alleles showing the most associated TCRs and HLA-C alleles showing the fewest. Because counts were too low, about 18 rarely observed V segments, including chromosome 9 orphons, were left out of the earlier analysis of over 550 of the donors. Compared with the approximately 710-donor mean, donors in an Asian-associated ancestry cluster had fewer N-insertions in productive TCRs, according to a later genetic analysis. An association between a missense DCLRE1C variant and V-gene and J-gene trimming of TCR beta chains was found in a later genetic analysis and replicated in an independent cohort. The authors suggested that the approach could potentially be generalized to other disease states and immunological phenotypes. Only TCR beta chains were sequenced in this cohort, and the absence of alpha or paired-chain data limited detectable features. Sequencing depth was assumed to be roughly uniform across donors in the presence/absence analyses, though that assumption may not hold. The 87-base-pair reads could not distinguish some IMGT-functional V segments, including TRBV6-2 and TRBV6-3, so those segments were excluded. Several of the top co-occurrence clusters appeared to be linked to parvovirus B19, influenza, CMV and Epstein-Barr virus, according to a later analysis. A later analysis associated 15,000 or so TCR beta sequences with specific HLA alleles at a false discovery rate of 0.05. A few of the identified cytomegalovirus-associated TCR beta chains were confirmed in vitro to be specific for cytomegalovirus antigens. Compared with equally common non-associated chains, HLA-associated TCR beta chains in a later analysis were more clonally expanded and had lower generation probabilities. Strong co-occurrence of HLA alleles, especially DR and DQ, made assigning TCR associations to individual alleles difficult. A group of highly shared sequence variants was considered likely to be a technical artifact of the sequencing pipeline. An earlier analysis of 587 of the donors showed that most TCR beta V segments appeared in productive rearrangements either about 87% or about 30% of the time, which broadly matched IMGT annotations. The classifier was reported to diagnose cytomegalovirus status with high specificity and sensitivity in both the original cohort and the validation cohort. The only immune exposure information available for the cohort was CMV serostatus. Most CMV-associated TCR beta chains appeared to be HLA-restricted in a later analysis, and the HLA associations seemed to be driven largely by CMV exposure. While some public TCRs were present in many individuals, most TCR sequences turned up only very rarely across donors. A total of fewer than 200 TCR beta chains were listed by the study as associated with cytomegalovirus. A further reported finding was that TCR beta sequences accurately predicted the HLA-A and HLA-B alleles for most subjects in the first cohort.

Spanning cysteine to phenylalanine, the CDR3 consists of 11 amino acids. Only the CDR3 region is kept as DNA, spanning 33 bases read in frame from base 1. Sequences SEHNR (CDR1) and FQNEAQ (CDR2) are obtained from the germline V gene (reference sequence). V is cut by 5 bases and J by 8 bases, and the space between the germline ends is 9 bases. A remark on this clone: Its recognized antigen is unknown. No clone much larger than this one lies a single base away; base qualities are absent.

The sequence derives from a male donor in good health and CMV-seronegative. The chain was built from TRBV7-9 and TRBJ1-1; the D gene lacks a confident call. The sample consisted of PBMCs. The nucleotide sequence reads TGTGCCAGCAGCGGACTGATGGAAGCTTTCTTT. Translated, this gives CASSGLMEAFF.